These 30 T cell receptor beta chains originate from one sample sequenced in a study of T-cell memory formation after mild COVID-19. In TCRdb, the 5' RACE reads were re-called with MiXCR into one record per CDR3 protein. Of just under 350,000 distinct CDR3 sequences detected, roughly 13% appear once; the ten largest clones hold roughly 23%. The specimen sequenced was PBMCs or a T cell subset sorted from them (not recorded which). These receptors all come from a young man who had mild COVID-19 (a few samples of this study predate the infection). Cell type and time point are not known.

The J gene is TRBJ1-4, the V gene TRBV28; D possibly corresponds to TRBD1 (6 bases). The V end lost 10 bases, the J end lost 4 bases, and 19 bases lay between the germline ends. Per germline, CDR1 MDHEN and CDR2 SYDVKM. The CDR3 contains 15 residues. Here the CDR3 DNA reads TGTGCCACCTTCCTCCGGGGGGCCCTTAATGAAAAACTGTTTTTT. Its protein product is CATFLRGALNEKLFF.

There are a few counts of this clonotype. CDR3 coding DNA: TGTGCCAGCAGCTTACGGGCGGAAGAGTACAATGAGCAGTTCTTC. Its protein product is CASSLRAEEYNEQFF. The chain joins TRBV7-2 to TRBJ2-1, with D hard to call. V was pared by 2 bases and J by 4 bases, with 12 bases between. The CDR3 length is 15 residues. Germline lookup yields CDR1 SGHTA and CDR2 FQGNSA. The whole variable domain, filled in from reference TRBV7-2 and TRBJ2-1, reads GAGVSQSPSNKVTEKGKDVELRCDPISGHTALYWYRQSLGQGLEFLIYFQGNSAPDKSGLPSDRFSAERTGGSVSTLTIQRTQQEDSAVYLCASSLRAEEYNEQFFGPGTRLTVL.

CDR3: CASSLSEAGGHTDTQYF. In nucleotides, the CDR3 is TGTGCCAGCAGCTTATCGGAAGCGGGGGGTCACACAGATACGCAGTATTTT. V is TRBV7-9 and J is TRBJ2-3, with 9 bases fitting TRBD2. The V gene's germline CDR1 is SEHNR and CDR2 FQNEAQ (reference sequence). This CDR3 region has 17 residues. V gave up 2 bases and J gave up 2 bases; unmatched junction bases: 8.

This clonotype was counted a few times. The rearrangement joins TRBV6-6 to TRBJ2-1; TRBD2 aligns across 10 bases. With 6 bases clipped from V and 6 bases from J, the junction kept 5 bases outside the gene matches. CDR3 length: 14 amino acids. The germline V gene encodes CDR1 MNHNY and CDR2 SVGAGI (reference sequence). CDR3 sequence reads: CASSRTSGLNEQFF. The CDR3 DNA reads TGTGCCAGCAGCCGGACTAGCGGCCTCAATGAGCAGTTCTTC.

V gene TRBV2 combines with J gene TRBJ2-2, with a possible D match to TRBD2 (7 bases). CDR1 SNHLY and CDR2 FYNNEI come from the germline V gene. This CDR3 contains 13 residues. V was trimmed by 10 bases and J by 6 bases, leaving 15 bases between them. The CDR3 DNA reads TGTGCCAACTCCAGGGGAGGGCCCGGGGAGCTGTTTTTT. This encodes CANSRGGPGELFF. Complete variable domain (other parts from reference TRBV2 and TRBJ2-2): EPEVTQTPSHQVTQMGQEVILRCVPISNHLYFYWYRQILGQKVEFLVSFYNNEISEKSEIFDDQFSVERPDGSNFTLKIRSTKLEDSAMYFCANSRGGPGELFFGEGSRLTVL.

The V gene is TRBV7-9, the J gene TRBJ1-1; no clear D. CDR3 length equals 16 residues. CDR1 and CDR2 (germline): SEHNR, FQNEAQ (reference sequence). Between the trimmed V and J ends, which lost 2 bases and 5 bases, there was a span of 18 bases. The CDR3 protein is CASSLITLGKGTEAFF. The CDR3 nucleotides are TGTGCCAGCAGCTTAATCACCCTGGGGAAGGGTACTGAAGCTTTCTTT. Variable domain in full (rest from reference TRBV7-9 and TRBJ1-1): DTGVSQNPRHKITKRGQNVTFRCDPISEHNRLYWYRQTLGQGPEFLTYFQNEAQLEKSRLLSDRFSAERPKGSFSTLEIQRTEQGDSAMYLCASSLITLGKGTEAFFGQGTRLTVV.

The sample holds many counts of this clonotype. DNA of the CDR3: TGTGCCAGCAGTTTGGGGTGGATGCCCTACAATGAGCAGTTCTTC. Translating it yields CASSLGWMPYNEQFF. The chain joins TRBV12-3 or TRBV12-4 to TRBJ2-1; unclear D gene. This CDR3 contains 15 residues. V shed 3 bases and J shed 2 bases, with 11 bases lying between them.

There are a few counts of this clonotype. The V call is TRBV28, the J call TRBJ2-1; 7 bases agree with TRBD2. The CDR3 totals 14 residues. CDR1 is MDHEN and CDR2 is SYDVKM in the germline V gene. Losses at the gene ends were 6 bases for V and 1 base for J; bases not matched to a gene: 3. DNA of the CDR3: TGTGCCAGCAGCCTTAGCGGGTCCTACAATGAGCAGTTCTTC. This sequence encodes CASSLSGSYNEQFF.

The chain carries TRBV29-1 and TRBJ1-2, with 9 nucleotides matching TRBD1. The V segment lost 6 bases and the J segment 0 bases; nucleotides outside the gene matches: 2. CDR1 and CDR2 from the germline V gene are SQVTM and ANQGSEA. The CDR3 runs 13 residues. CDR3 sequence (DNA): TGCAGCGTGACAGGGGGGACTAACTATGGCTACACCTTC. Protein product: CSVTGGTNYGYTF. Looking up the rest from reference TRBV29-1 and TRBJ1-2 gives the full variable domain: SAVISQKPSRDICQRGTSLTIQCQVDSQVTMMFWYRQQPGQSLTLIATANQGSEATYESGFVIDKFPISRPNLTFSTLTVSNMSPEDSSIYLCSVTGGTNYGYTFGSGTRLTVV.

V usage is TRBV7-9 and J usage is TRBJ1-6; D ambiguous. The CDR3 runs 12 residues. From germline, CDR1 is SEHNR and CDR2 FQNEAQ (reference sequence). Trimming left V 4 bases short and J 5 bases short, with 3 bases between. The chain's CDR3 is CASSWNNSPLHF. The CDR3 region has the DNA TGTGCCAGCAGCTGGAATAATTCACCCCTCCACTTT.

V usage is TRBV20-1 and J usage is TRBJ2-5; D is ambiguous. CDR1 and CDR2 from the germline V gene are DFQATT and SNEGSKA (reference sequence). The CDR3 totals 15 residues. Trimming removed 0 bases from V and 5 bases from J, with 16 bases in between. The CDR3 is CSARDSGSSIETQYF. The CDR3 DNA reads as TGCAGTGCTAGAGATTCGGGCAGTAGCATTGAGACCCAGTACTTC.

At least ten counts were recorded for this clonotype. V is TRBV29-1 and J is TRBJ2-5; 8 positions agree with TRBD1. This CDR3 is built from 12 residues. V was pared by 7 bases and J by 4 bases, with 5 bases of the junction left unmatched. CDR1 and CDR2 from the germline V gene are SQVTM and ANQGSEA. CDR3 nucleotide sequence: TGCAGCGGACAGGGGTTGGGAGAGACCCAGTACTTC. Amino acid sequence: CSGQGLGETQYF.

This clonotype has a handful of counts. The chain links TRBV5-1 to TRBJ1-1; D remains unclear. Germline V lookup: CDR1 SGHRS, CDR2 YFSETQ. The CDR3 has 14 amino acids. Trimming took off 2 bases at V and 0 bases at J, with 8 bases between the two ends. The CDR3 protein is CASSLSVMNTEAFF. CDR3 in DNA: TGCGCCAGCAGCTTATCAGTTATGAACACTGAAGCTTTCTTT.

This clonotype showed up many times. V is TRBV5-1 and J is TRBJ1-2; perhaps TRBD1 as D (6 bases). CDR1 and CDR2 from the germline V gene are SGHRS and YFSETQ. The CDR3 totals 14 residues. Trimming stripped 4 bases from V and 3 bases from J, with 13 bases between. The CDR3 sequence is CASSPGVVYYGYTF. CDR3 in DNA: TGCGCCAGCAGCCCAGGGGTGGTTTACTATGGCTACACCTTC.

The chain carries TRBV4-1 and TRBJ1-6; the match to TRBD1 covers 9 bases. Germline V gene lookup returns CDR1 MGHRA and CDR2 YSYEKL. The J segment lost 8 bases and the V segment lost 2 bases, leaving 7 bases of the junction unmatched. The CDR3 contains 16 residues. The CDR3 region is CASSQFVDRGDSPLHF. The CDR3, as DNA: TGCGCCAGCAGCCAATTTGTTGACAGGGGGGATTCACCCCTCCACTTT.

CDR3 coding DNA: TGTGCCATCAGAAGGAGCGGGGCTAGCTCCTACAATGAGCAGTTCTTC. Amino acid sequence: CAIRRSGASSYNEQFF. The genes are TRBV10-3 and TRBJ2-1; 7 nucleotides align to TRBD2. Germline V lookup: CDR1 ENHRY, CDR2 SYGVKD. The CDR3 extends over 16 amino acids. The V segment lost 6 bases and the J segment 0 bases; nucleotides outside the gene matches: 8.

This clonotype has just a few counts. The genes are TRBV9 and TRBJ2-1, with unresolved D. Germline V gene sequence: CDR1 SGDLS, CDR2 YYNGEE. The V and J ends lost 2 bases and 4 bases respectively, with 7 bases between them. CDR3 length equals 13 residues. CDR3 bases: TGTGCCAGCAGCGTTGACCAGTACAATGAGCAGTTCTTC. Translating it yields CASSVDQYNEQFF.

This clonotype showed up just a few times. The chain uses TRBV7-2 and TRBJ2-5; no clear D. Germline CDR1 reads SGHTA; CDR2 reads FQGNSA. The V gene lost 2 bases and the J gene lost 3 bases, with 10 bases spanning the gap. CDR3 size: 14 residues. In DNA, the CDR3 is TGTGCCAGCAGCTTATCCCAGCAGAAAGAGACCCAGTACTTC. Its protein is CASSLSQQKETQYF.

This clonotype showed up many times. The CDR3 here is CASSGRRETQYF. The CDR3 nucleotides read TGTGCCAGCAGTGGGAGGCGCGAGACCCAGTACTTC. The chain has TRBV25-1 and TRBJ2-5, with a tentative D call TRBD2 (5 bases). Trimming took off 4 bases at V and 5 bases at J, with 8 bases between the two ends. Germline V gene data show CDR1 as MGHDK and CDR2 as SYGVNS. The CDR3 is 12 residues long.

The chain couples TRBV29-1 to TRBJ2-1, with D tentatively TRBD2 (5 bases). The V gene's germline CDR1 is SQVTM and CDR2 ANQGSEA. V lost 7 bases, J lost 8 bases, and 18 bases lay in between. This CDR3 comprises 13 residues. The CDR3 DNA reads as TGCAGCGCCCCTAGCTTTCTCGGCGATGAGCAGTTCTTC. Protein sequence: CSAPSFLGDEQFF.

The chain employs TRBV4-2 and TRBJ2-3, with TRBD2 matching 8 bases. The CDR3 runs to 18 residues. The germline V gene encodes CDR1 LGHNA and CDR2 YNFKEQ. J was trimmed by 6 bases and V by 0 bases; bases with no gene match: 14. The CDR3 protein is CASSQEVTRGGRWDTQYF. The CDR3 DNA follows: TGTGCCAGCAGCCAAGAAGTAACCCGGGGGGGCCGTTGGGATACGCAGTATTTT.

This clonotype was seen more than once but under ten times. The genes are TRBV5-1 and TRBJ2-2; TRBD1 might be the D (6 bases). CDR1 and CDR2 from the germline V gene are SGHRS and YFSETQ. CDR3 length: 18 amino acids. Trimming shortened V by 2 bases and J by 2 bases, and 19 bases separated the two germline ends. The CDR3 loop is CASSFPTSGHHNTGELFF. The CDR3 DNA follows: TGCGCCAGCAGCTTTCCCACTTCGGGACACCATAACACCGGGGAGCTGTTTTTT.

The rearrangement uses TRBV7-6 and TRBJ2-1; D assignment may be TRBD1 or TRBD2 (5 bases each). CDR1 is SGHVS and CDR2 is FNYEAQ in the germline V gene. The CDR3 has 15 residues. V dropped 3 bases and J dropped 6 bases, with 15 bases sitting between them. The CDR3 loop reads CASSLTPGTGNEQFF. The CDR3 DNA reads TGTGCCAGCAGCTTGACCCCAGGGACGGGCAATGAGCAGTTCTTC.

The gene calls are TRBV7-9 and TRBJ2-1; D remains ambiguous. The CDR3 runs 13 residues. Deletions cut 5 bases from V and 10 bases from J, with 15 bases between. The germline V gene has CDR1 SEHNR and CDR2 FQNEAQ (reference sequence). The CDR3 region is CASSDPRVMEQFF. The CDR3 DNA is TGTGCCAGCAGCGATCCACGTGTGATGGAGCAGTTCTTC.

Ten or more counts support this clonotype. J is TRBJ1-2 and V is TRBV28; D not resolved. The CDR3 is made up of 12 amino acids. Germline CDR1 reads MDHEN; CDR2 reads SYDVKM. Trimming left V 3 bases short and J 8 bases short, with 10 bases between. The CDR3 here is CASSFGVDGYTF. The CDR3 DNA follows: TGTGCCAGCAGTTTTGGGGTAGACGGCTACACCTTC.

CDR3 DNA sequence: TGTGCCAGCAGCCAGGGGGGCTCGAACTATGGCTACACCTTC. Translation gives CASSQGGSNYGYTF. This chain connects TRBV5-5 to TRBJ1-2, with 7 positions matching TRBD1. V was pared by 4 bases and J by 2 bases, with 5 bases of the junction left unmatched. The CDR3 contains 14 residues. Germline V gene data show CDR1 as SGHKS and CDR2 as YYEKEE (reference sequence).

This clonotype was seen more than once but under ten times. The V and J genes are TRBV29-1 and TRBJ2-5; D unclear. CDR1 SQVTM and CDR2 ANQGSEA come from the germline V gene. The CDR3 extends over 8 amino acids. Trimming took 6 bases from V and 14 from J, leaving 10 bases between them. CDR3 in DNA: TGCAGCGTCGGATTAGCCTACTTC. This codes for CSVGLAYF.

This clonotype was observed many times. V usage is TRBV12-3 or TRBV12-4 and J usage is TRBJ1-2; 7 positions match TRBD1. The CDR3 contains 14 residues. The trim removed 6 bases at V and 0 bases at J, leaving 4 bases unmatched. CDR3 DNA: TGTGCCAGCAGCCAGACAGGGACTAACTATGGCTACACCTTC. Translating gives CASSQTGTNYGYTF.

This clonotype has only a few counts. DNA for the CDR3: TGTGCCAGTAGCGCCCTCGGGGCTAACTATGGCTACACCTTC. Its protein is CASSALGANYGYTF. The V and J genes are TRBV19 and TRBJ1-2, with D unresolved. The CDR3 sequence is 14 residues long. V lost 6 bases to trimming and J lost 0 bases, with 11 bases between them. Germline-derived CDR1 and CDR2 are LNHDA and SQIVND (reference sequence). Combining the CDR3 with reference TRBV19 and TRBJ1-2 gives the whole variable domain DGGITQSPKYLFRKEGQNVTLSCEQNLNHDAMYWYRQDPGQGLRLIYYSQIVNDFQKGDIAEGYSVSREKKESFPLTVTSAQKNPTAFYLCASSALGANYGYTFGSGTRLTVV.

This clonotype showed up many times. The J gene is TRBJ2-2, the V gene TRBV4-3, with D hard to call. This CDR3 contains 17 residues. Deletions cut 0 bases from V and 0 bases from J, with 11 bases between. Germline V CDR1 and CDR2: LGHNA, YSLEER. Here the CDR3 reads CASSQDPPRTNTGELFF. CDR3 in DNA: TGCGCCAGCAGCCAAGATCCCCCGAGGACGAACACCGGGGAGCTGTTTTTT.